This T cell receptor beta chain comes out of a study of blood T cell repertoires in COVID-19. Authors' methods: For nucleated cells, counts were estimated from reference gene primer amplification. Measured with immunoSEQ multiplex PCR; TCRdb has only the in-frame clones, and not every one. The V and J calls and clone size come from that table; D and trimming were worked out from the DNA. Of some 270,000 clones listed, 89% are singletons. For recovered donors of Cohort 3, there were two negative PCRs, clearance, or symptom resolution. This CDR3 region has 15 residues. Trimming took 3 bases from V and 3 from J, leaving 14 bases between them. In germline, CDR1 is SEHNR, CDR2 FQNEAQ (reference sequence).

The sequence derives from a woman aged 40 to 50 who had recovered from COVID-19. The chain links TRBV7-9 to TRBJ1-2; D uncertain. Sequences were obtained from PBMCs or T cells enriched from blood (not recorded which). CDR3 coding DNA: TGTGCCAGCAGCTTTCCCAGCAGGAATGACTATGGCTACACCTTC. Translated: CASSFPSRNDYGYTF.